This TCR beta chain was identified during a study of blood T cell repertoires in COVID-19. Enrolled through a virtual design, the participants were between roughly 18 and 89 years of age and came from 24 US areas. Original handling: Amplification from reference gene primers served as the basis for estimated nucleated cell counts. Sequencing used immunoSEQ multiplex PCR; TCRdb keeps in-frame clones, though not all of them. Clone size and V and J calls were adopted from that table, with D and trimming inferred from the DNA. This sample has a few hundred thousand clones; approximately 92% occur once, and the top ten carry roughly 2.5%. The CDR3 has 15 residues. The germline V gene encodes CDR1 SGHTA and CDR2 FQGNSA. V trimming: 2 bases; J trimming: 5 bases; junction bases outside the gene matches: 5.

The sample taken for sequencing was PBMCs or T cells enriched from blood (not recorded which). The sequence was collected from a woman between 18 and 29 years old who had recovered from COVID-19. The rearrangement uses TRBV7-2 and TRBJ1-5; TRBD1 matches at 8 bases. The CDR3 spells CASSLWTGSHQPQHF. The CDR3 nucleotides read TGTGCCAGCAGCTTATGGACAGGGTCTCATCAGCCCCAGCATTTT.